One and the same sample provided the 17 T cell receptor beta chains below, sequenced in a study of naive and memory T cell subsets. Two oligonucleotides, mixed equimolar, formed the beta constant-region primer covering TRBC1 and TRBC2. TCRdb ran MiXCR on the UMI-ligation and nested PCR reads and lists one entry per CDR3 protein. The sample lists under 100,000 distinct CDR3 sequences, more than 6.5% seen once, with 1.5% to 2% in the top ten. Sequencing was done on a sample of central memory CD4+ T cells from blood. These receptors were taken from a human donor in good health.

This clonotype was seen many times. The chain employs TRBV3-1 and TRBJ1-2; 7 bases agree with TRBD1. The germline CDR1 and CDR2 sequences are LGHDT and YNNKEL (reference sequence). V shed 4 bases, J shed 2 bases, and the junction held 4 bases outside the gene matches. CDR3 length equals 14 residues. The CDR3 reads CASSRATGNYGYTF. The CDR3 nucleotides read TGTGCCAGCAGCCGCGCGACAGGGAACTATGGCTACACCTTC.

J is TRBJ1-2 and V is TRBV28; 7 bases are a match to TRBD1. J lost 4 bases, V lost 4 bases, and 15 bases had no gene match. CDR1 and CDR2 from the germline V gene are MDHEN and SYDVKM. CDR3 size: 17 residues. CDR3 in DNA: TGTGCCAGCAGTTCCACTGAATTTAGGGGACAGACCTATGGCTACACCTTC. The encoded protein is CASSSTEFRGQTYGYTF.

This clonotype turned up a few times. The gene calls are TRBV27 and TRBJ2-3; D gene uncertain. The CDR3 contains 14 residues. The V gene lost 3 bases and the J gene lost 2 bases, with 9 bases spanning the gap. Germline V gene lookup returns CDR1 MNHEY and CDR2 SMNVEV (reference sequence). CDR3 protein: CASSFRSTTDTQYF. CDR3 DNA: TGTGCCAGCAGTTTTAGGTCTACCACAGATACGCAGTATTTT.

This clonotype was counted ten times or more. CDR3 bases: TGTGCCAGCAGTAGGGGGGACGGGGGTCGACCGGGCGCAGCTTTCTTT. Translation: CASSRGDGGRPGAAFF. The genes are TRBV7-2 and TRBJ1-1; a weak D match, TRBD1 (6 bases). Trimming pared 6 bases from V and 10 bases from J, leaving 27 bases between. Germline V gene data show CDR1 as SGHTA and CDR2 as FQGNSA. The CDR3 runs to 16 residues.

The rearrangement joins TRBV20-1 to TRBJ1-1, with D maybe TRBD1 (6 bases). Trimming left V 6 bases short and J 0 bases short, with 17 bases between. The CDR3 extends over 15 amino acids. From germline, CDR1 is DFQATT and CDR2 SNEGSKA (reference sequence). Written as DNA, the CDR3 is TGCAGTGCCCCGCCGACCGGGACAATGAACACTGAAGCTTTCTTT. This sequence encodes CSAPPTGTMNTEAFF.

This chain connects TRBV5-5 to TRBJ1-4; D unclear. The CDR3 totals 12 residues. From germline, CDR1 is SGHKS and CDR2 YYEKEE (reference sequence). V was pared by 1 base and J by 8 bases, with 6 bases between. The CDR3 spells CASSLTAEKLFF. The CDR3 coding sequence is TGTGCCAGCAGCTTGACAGCCGAAAAACTGTTTTTT.

The table lists this clonotype with many counts. This chain uses TRBV6-2 or TRBV6-3 with TRBJ1-5; TRBD1 aligns across 7 bases. The ends lost 6 bases at V and 2 bases at J; junction bases unmatched: 10. Germline CDR1 and CDR2: MNHEY and SVGEGT. This CDR3 is 16 amino acids long. CDR3 DNA: TGTGCCAGCAGACCAAACAGGGGAGAAGGCAATCAGCCCCAGCATTTT. Its translation: CASRPNRGEGNQPQHF.

This clonotype has ten or more counts. The chain links TRBV7-8 to TRBJ1-5; a possible D gene is TRBD1 (6 bases). This CDR3 is built from 15 residues. Germline CDR1 SGHVS, CDR2 FQNEAQ. With 2 bases removed from V and 3 bases from J, the gap between germline ends came to 11 bases. CDR3 sequence (DNA): TGTGCCAGCAGCTTACGGGACACCATCAATCAGCCCCAGCATTTT. This gives the protein CASSLRDTINQPQHF.

This clonotype was found many times. The J gene is TRBJ2-7, the V gene TRBV7-2, with D uncertain. V was pared by 2 bases and J by 2 bases, with 7 bases between. From germline, CDR1 is SGHTA and CDR2 FQGNSA. CDR3 size: 13 residues. The CDR3 loop reads CASSLFGAYEQYF. DNA for the CDR3: TGTGCCAGCAGCTTATTTGGGGCCTACGAGCAGTACTTC.

This rearrangement joins TRBV7-9 to TRBJ1-2, with TRBD1 as a possible D gene (6 bases). This CDR3 comprises 15 residues. V lost 5 bases to trimming and J lost 7 bases, with 20 bases between them. Germline V lookup: CDR1 SEHNR, CDR2 FQNEAQ (reference sequence). This CDR3 reads CASSRAQGYPLGYTF. CDR3 sequence (DNA): TGTGCCAGCAGCCGAGCGCAGGGGTATCCCCTTGGCTACACCTTC.

In this sample, this clonotype turned up many times. The rearrangement joins TRBV7-2 to TRBJ2-7; 8 positions match TRBD1. The V gene end was trimmed by 7 bases and the J gene end by 2 bases; junction bases not matched to a gene: 7. The CDR3 contains 14 residues. Germline V gene lookup returns CDR1 SGHTA and CDR2 FQGNSA. In DNA, the CDR3 is TGTGCCAGCACCTCGACAGGGGCCACCTACGAGCAGTACTTC. Amino acids: CASTSTGATYEQYF.

There are many counts of this clonotype. The V gene is TRBV4-2, the J gene TRBJ2-1; 9 positions match TRBD1. With 4 bases clipped from V and 2 bases from J, the junction kept 3 bases outside the gene matches. CDR3 length: 15 residues. The V gene's germline CDR1 is LGHNA and CDR2 YNFKEQ. The CDR3 is CASSPGQGPYNEQFF. Here the CDR3 DNA reads TGTGCCAGCAGCCCAGGACAGGGGCCCTACAATGAGCAGTTCTTC.

The chain recombines TRBV13 with TRBJ2-1; D might be TRBD2 (5 bases). V lost 5 bases, J lost 3 bases, and 8 bases lay in between. The CDR3 has 13 residues. The germline V gene encodes CDR1 PRHDT and CDR2 FYEKMQ (reference sequence). Here the CDR3 reads CASSNRDYNEQFF. The CDR3 nucleotides read TGTGCCAGCAGCAACCGGGACTACAATGAGCAGTTCTTC. Based on the CDR3 plus reference TRBV13 and TRBJ2-1, the full variable domain is AAGVIQSPRHLIKEKRETATLKCYPIPRHDTVYWYQQGPGQDPQFLISFYEKMQSDKGSIPDRFSAQQFSDYHSELNMSSLELGDSALYFCASSNRDYNEQFFGPGTRLTVL.

This clonotype showed up many times. The rearrangement joins TRBV14 to TRBJ2-7; D call uncertain. Germline V CDR1 and CDR2: SGHDN, FVKESK. V lost 1 base to trimming and J lost 2 bases, with 6 bases between them. CDR3 length: 13 residues. CDR3 sequence (DNA): TGTGCCAGCAGCCAAGGCCTAGCCTACGAGCAGTACTTC. The encoded protein is CASSQGLAYEQYF.

In its sample, this clonotype was seen a few times. The rearrangement uses TRBV4-2 and TRBJ2-2; 12 nucleotides agree with TRBD2. This CDR3 is 17 amino acids long. Germline CDR1 reads LGHNA; CDR2 reads YNFKEQ. Trimming removed 4 bases from V and 7 bases from J; junction bases left unmatched: 10. As DNA, the CDR3 is TGTGCCAGCAGCCCCCACTCTAGCGGGGGGGCGGTCGGGGAGCTGTTTTTT. This sequence encodes CASSPHSSGGAVGELFF.

The V gene is TRBV20-1, the J gene TRBJ1-1; D is unclear. Germline V gene data show CDR1 as DFQATT and CDR2 as SNEGSKA (reference sequence). The CDR3 has 12 residues. V was trimmed by 6 bases and J by 1 base, leaving 9 bases between them. The CDR3 DNA reads TGCAGTGCCAACCGGGGGAACACTGAAGCTTTCTTT. Protein: CSANRGNTEAFF.

In this sample, this clonotype turned up many times. The gene calls are TRBV11-3 and TRBJ2-1, with D possibly being TRBD2 (5 bases). The CDR3 covers 17 residues. Trimming stripped 1 base from V and 7 bases from J, with 20 bases between. Germline CDR1 reads SGHNT; CDR2 reads YENEEA. As DNA, the CDR3 is TGTGCCAGCAGCTTAGGTAGTCTTTGGGAGCAAATGAATGAGCAGTTCTTC. Its translation: CASSLGSLWEQMNEQFF.